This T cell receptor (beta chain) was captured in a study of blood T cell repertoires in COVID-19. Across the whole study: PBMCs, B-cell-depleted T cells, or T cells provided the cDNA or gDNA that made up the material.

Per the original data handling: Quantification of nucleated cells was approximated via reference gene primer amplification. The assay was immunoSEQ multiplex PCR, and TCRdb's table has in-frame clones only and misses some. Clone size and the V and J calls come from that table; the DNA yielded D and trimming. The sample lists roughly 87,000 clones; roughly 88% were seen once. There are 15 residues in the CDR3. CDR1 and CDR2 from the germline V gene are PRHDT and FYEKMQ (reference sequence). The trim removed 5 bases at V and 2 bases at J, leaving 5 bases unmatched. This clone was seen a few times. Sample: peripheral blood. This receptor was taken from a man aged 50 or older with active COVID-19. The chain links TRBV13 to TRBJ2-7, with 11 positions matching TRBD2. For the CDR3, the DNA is TGTGCCAGCAGCCCCGGACTAGCGGGTCCCTACGAGCAGTACTTC. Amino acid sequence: CASSPGLAGPYEQYF.